This T cell receptor beta chain is from a study of T cell repertoires in cytomegalovirus infection (dated by TCRdb to between 2018 and 2021). At the level of the whole study: The HLA type of each donor mattered for the analysis, because public TCR beta signatures pointed to carriage of CMV infection along with the matching HLA type.

The sequencer was an Illumina HiSeq 1500. TCRdb reprocessed the public reads (quality trimming at Q25 with fastp, clone calling with MiXCR) and kept in-frame beta chains. Rows are combined by CDR3 protein, so each entry shows the most common genes and DNA. Across this sample there are nearly 550,000 distinct CDR3 sequences, with about 17% seen only once. The ten largest clones represent roughly a quarter of the sample. A distance of 22 bases separates the germline ends of V and J, which lose 10 bases and 10 bases respectively. The CDR3 contains 13 residues, cysteine and phenylalanine counted. Only the CDR3 part of the read is kept: 39 bases, read in frame from the first base. Via the germline V gene, CDR1 is SNHLY and CDR2 FYNNEI. A word on this clonotype: The antigen it binds to is not known. The input lacks base qualities; no much larger clone sits a single base away.

Study-level results and caveats: The ex vivo response was dominated by HLA-C-restricted CMV-specific TCR beta clonotypes, and the single most frequent clonotype in two of eight donors was supplied by these HLA-C-restricted clonotypes. In both this cohort and an independent cohort of 352 donors, the cumulative frequency of public TCR beta family members distinguished carriers of CMV infection plus the relevant HLA type.

The clonotype was recovered from a human donor in good health (CMV status not recorded). Some clones in this sample may be carry-over from other donors' samples. The chain is assembled from TRBV2 and TRBJ1-1; possibly the D gene is TRBD1, per 6 matching bases. Sample: CD8+ T cells from PBMCs. This receptor has the CDR3 CATPGGGAEGAFF. The bases are TGTGCCACCCCTGGAGGGGGGGCAGAGGGAGCTTTCTTT.